This is a list of T cell receptor beta chains from one sample in a study of graft-versus-host responses after intestinal transplantation. Profiling relied on immunoSEQ multiplex PCR, and the TCRdb table lists in-frame clones only, not all of them. The sample shows approximately 20,000 clones, 70% to 80% of them seen only once. The sequencing used ileum tissue, collected 12 days after intestinal transplant. All receptors derive from a human patient who received an intestinal transplant, so some T cells may come from the graft donor. CDR3s include the opening cysteine and the closing phenylalanine or tryptophan. D genes are given only for firm matches. Not all rows give a size; the values are once, few, many and, for expanded clones, a class.

j_call v_call d_call clone_size cdr3_aa cdr3_nt
TRBJ2-5 TRBV29-1 TRBD1 NA CSVASRGSGETQYF TGCAGCGTTGCGTCCAGGGGGTCCGGGGAGACCCAGTACTTC
TRBJ2-1 TRBV7-9 TRBD2 once CASSLGGRANNEQFF TGTGCCAGCAGCTTGGGAGGGAGGGCGAACAATGAGCAGTTCTTC
TRBJ2-1 TRBV7-9 TRBD2 NA CASSLALLAGDHNEQFF TGTGCCAGCAGCTTAGCCCTCCTAGCGGGGGATCACAATGAGCAGTTCTTC
TRBJ1-3 TRBV19 TRBD1 NA CASISRQGGGNTIYF TGTGCCAGTATCTCCCGACAGGGAGGAGGGAACACCATATATTTT
TRBJ1-5 TRBV21-1 NA NA CASSKAPRGSQPQHF TGTGCCAGCAGCAAAGCCCCCAGGGGGAGTCAGCCCCAGCATTTT
TRBJ2-3 TRBV18 TRBD2 few CASSPLAGGPGDTQYF TGTGCCAGCTCACCTCTAGCGGGGGGGCCAGGGGATACGCAGTATTTT
TRBJ2-3 TRBV27 TRBD1 NA CASSDPLTGATDTQYF TGTGCCAGCAGTGACCCGTTGACAGGGGCCACAGATACGCAGTATTTT
TRBJ1-1 TRBV6-1 NA NA CASSFTQGNTEAFF TGTGCCAGCAGCTTCACTCAGGGGAACACTGAAGCTTTCTTT
TRBJ2-1 TRBV28 NA NA CASSIIRAAGRFYNEQFF TGTGCCAGCAGCATCATCAGGGCTGCAGGGAGGTTCTACAATGAGCAGTTCTTC
TRBJ1-2 TRBV11-2 TRBD1 NA CASSPTGSYGYTF TGTGCCAGCAGCCCGACAGGGAGCTATGGCTACACCTTC
TRBJ1-1 TRBV2 NA NA CASSERGPRGAFF TGTGCCAGCAGTGAAAGGGGCCCCAGGGGAGCTTTCTTT
TRBJ2-7 TRBV11-2 TRBD2 NA CASSLDGIIAGYEQYF TGTGCCAGCAGCTTAGATGGGATAATAGCGGGCTACGAGCAGTACTTC
TRBJ2-7 TRBV6-5 TRBD1 NA CASSRGQGAYEQYF TGTGCCAGCAGCCGGGGACAGGGGGCGTACGAGCAGTACTTC
TRBJ2-5 TRBV27 NA NA CASSFGPGAAQYF NA